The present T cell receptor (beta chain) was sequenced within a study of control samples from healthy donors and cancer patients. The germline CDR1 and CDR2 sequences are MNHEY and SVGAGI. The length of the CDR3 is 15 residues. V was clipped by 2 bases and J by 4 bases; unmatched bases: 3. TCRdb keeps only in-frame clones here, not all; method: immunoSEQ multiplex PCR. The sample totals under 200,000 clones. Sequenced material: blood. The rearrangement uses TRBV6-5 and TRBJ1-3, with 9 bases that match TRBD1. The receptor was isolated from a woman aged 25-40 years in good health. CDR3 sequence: CASSYGTGTGNTIYF. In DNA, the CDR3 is TGTGCCAGCAGTTACGGGACAGGGACGGGAAACACCATATATTTT.